This record covers a single T cell receptor (beta chain). Its antigen remains unknown. The sample is drawn from a study of cytomegalovirus exposure and HLA in healthy donors. The study, taken as a whole, reports: Rare TCR sequences predominated, though certain public TCRs were found in many donors. Some V segments could not be told apart, so they were left out, TRBV6-2 and TRBV6-3 among them. The classifier reportedly diagnosed cytomegalovirus status with high specificity and sensitivity. Most of the CMV-associated TCR beta chains (in a later analysis) appeared to be HLA-restricted.

CDR3 size: 15 residues. Germline V gene lookup returns CDR1 SGHTS and CDR2 YDEGEE. Trimming removed 5 bases from V and 6 bases from J; junction bases left unmatched: 9. The PCR ran on 60 Vbeta and 13 Jbeta primers. Assay used: immunoSEQ multiplex PCR; TCRdb lists only in-frame clones, some missing. The table has about 180,000 clones, roughly 88% seen once. The J gene is TRBJ2-2, the V gene TRBV5-8; 8 nucleotides line up with TRBD2. Sequencing input: PBMCs. The clonotype originates from a girl aged 2 to 9 in good health and CMV-seropositive. The CDR3 DNA sequence: TGTGCCAGCAGACCGGGGGGGCGAATTGCCGGGGAGCTGTTTTTT. Translated, it gives CASRPGGRIAGELFF.